This is a list of T cell receptor beta chains from one sample in a study of blood T cell repertoires in COVID-19. Clones were sequenced by immunoSEQ multiplex PCR, and TCRdb holds only the in-frame ones, with some missing. The sample records approximately 340,000 clones, approximately 89% being singletons. Sequenced sample: PBMCs or T cells enriched from blood (not recorded which). All receptors derive from a middle-aged woman who had been exposed to COVID-19. CDR3s include the opening cysteine and the closing phenylalanine or tryptophan. The D gene is left open where the match is weak. Expanded clones are given a class, and other clones once, few, many or no size at all.

V	J	D	size	CDR3	DNA
TRBV19	TRBJ1-1	NA	NA	CASSIARKPEAFF	TGTGCCAGTAGTATCGCCAGGAAACCTGAAGCTTTCTTT
TRBV11-3	TRBJ2-3	TRBD2	NA	CASSLKLAGGTDTQYF	TGTGCCAGCAGCTTGAAACTAGCGGGTGGCACAGATACGCAGTATTTT
TRBV7-8	TRBJ1-1	NA	NA	CASSLDPGRTEAFF	TGTGCCAGCAGCTTAGACCCCGGGAGGACTGAAGCTTTCTTT
TRBV7-2	TRBJ2-5	NA	NA	CASSSVAGARETQYF	TGTGCCAGCAGCTCAGTAGCAGGGGCGAGGGAGACCCAGTACTTC
TRBV19	TRBJ1-5	TRBD1	once	CASSKGQGRSNQPQHF	TGTGCCAGTAGTAAGGGACAGGGGAGAAGCAATCAGCCCCAGCATTTT
TRBV9	TRBJ2-6	TRBD2	NA	CASSVRSGGAPGANVLTF	TGTGCCAGCAGCGTACGAAGCGGGGGGGCTCCCGGGGCCAACGTCCTGACTTTC
TRBV5-1	TRBJ1-6	TRBD1	NA	CASRTGTGGSPLHF	TGCGCCAGCAGGACCGGGACAGGGGGTTCACCCCTCCACTTT
TRBV3-1/TRBV3-2	TRBJ2-5	TRBD2	NA	CASSHPRGGRETQYF	TGTGCCAGCAGCCACCCGCGGGGGGGTAGAGAGACCCAGTACTTC
TRBV7-3	TRBJ1-6	NA	NA	CASSYRGDSPLHF	TGTGCCAGCAGCTACCGGGGAGATTCACCCCTCCACTTT
TRBV18	TRBJ2-6	TRBD1	NA	CASSASGQGFSGANVLTF	TGTGCCAGCTCAGCATCGGGACAGGGCTTCTCTGGGGCCAACGTCCTGACTTTC
TRBV19	TRBJ2-7	TRBD2	NA	CASSVLPSGGSYEQYF	TGTGCCAGTAGTGTGCTACCTTCGGGGGGCTCCTACGAGCAGTACTTC
TRBV7-9	TRBJ1-2	TRBD1	NA	CASSLGQLTYGYTF	TGTGCCAGCAGCTTGGGACAGCTTACCTATGGCTACACCTTC
TRBV18	TRBJ2-1	TRBD1	once	CASSGAGQVNNEQFF	TGTGCCAGCTCAGGTGCGGGACAGGTTAACAATGAGCAGTTCTTC
TRBV2	TRBJ1-2	TRBD1	few	CASSHLQGTGGYTF	TGTGCCAGCAGTCACCTACAGGGGACAGGGGGCTACACCTTC
TRBV3-1/TRBV3-2	TRBJ1-5	NA	NA	CASSQEGPRGKSSNQPQHF	TGTGCCAGCAGCCAAGAAGGCCCCCGAGGCAAGAGCAGCAATCAGCCCCAGCATTTT
TRBV25-1	TRBJ1-1	TRBD1	NA	CASTETGADTEAFF	TGTGCCAGCACCGAGACAGGGGCTGACACTGAAGCTTTCTTT
TRBV11-3	TRBJ2-1	TRBD2	once	CASSPSGSSNEQFF	TGTGCCAGCAGCCCAAGCGGGAGTTCCAATGAGCAGTTCTTC
TRBV5-6	TRBJ1-1	NA	NA	CASSLPGTEAFF	TGTGCCAGCAGCTTGCCGGGCACTGAAGCTTTCTTT
TRBV6-4	TRBJ1-5	NA	once	CASAGHCIGNQPQHF	TGTGCCAGCGCAGGACACTGCATAGGAAATCAGCCCCAGCATTTT
TRBV5-1	TRBJ1-2	NA	NA	CASSGGTGPDGYTF	TGCGCCAGCAGCGGGGGCACAGGGCCTGATGGCTACACCTTC
TRBV3-1/TRBV3-2	TRBJ1-4	TRBD1	NA	CASSRRTGVIEKLFF	TGTGCCAGCAGCCGCCGTACAGGGGTGATTGAAAAACTGTTTTTT
TRBV5-1	TRBJ2-3	NA	NA	CASSFFGGPDTQYF	TGCGCCAGCAGCTTCTTCGGGGGGCCAGATACGCAGTATTTT
TRBV5-1	TRBJ2-3	TRBD2	NA	CASSPRTSGGPGDTQYF	TGCGCCAGCAGCCCTCGGACTAGCGGGGGACCAGGAGATACGCAGTATTTT
TRBV5-1	TRBJ2-3	TRBD2	NA	CASSLRLAGGTDTQYF	TGCGCCAGCAGCCTCAGGCTTGCGGGGGGAACAGATACGCAGTATTTT
TRBV6-1	TRBJ2-6	NA	NA	CASSGAVTSGANVLTF	TGTGCCAGCAGTGGTGCCGTGACAAGCGGGGCCAACGTCCTGACTTTC
TRBV6-1	TRBJ1-6	TRBD1	NA	CASSEYGTGHSPLHF	TGTGCCAGCAGTGAGTACGGGACAGGGCATTCACCCCTCCACTTT
TRBV5-3	TRBJ1-1	TRBD1	NA	CARSQLTGGTEAFF	TGTGCCAGAAGCCAACTTACAGGGGGCACTGAAGCTTTCTTT
TRBV6-6	TRBJ2-5	NA	once	CASSYYPPDIQETQYF	TGTGCCAGCAGTTACTATCCCCCGGACATCCAAGAGACCCAGTACTTC
TRBV9	TRBJ2-5	NA	NA	CASSVEATETQYF	TGTGCCAGCAGCGTAGAAGCCACAGAGACCCAGTACTTC
TRBV5-1	TRBJ2-2	NA	NA	CASSAQAGLNTGELFF	TGCGCCAGCAGCGCCCAGGCAGGGTTAAACACCGGGGAGCTGTTTTTT
TRBV3-1/TRBV3-2	TRBJ1-1	NA	NA	CASSQDLVRKKAFF	TGTGCCAGCAGCCAAGATCTAGTCAGAAAGAAAGCTTTCTTT
TRBV5-1	TRBJ2-1	TRBD1	NA	CASSLGDRDRNEQFF	TGCGCCAGCAGCTTGGGGGACAGGGATCGGAATGAGCAGTTCTTC
TRBV7-8	TRBJ2-3	TRBD2	NA	CASSLRLAGARTDTQYF	TGTGCCAGCAGCTTAAGACTAGCGGGGGCCCGCACAGATACGCAGTATTTT
TRBV19	TRBJ1-3	TRBD1	NA	CASSIVGGRGNTIYF	TGTGCCAGTAGTATAGTAGGGGGCCGTGGAAACACCATATATTTT
TRBV10-3	TRBJ1-3	TRBD1	once	CAIGDSTISGNTIYF	TGTGCCATCGGGGACAGTACCATCTCTGGAAACACCATATATTTT
TRBV14	TRBJ1-1	NA	once	CASSQDSNTEAFF	TGTGCCAGCAGCCAAGACAGTAACACTGAAGCTTTCTTT
TRBV19	TRBJ2-3	TRBD2	NA	CASTNRYLAGGLGDTQYF	TGTGCCAGTACCAACCGTTACTTAGCGGGGGGGCTGGGCGATACGCAGTATTTT
TRBV29-1	TRBJ1-2	TRBD1	NA	CSVLPDRGRGRWYGYTF	TGCAGCGTTCTACCGGACAGGGGGCGAGGGAGGTGGTATGGCTACACCTTC
TRBV7-6	TRBJ2-3	TRBD2	NA	CASSPRAGTSGGGRAPDTQYF	TGTGCCAGCAGTCCAAGAGCCGGGACTAGCGGGGGAGGAAGAGCCCCAGATACGCAGTATTTT
TRBV2	TRBJ1-2	NA	NA	CASRLGALARLLYGYTF	TGTGCCAGCAGGTTAGGGGCCCTGGCCAGACTTCTCTATGGCTACACCTTC
TRBV7-6	TRBJ2-2	NA	NA	CASSPPSPTGGELFF	TGTGCCAGCAGCCCCCCTTCGCCCACAGGAGGGGAGCTGTTTTTT
TRBV12-3/TRBV12-4	TRBJ1-1	NA	NA	CASTLTAVAFF	TGTGCCAGCACCCTGACAGCCGTGGCTTTCTTT
TRBV5-1	TRBJ1-1	TRBD1	NA	CASSFPDRSNTEAFF	TGCGCCAGCAGCTTCCCGGACAGGAGTAACACTGAAGCTTTCTTT
TRBV6-5	TRBJ1-2	NA	NA	CASGFSAGGIGYTF	TGTGCCAGCGGCTTCTCGGCAGGAGGGATCGGCTACACCTTC
TRBV9	TRBJ1-1	TRBD1	NA	CASSPRTGPTTEAFF	TGTGCCAGCAGCCCCCGGACAGGCCCGACTACTGAAGCTTTCTTT
TRBV24-1	TRBJ2-1	NA	NA	CATSDLGGNPSSYNEQFF	TGTGCCACCAGTGATTTAGGCGGGAACCCGAGCTCCTACAATGAGCAGTTCTTC
TRBV7-2	TRBJ1-5	NA	NA	CASSLGSRQQGPQHF	TGTGCCAGCAGCTTAGGGAGTAGGCAGCAAGGGCCCCAGCATTTT
TRBV11-2	TRBJ1-3	NA	NA	CASGLQGNTIYF	TGTGCCAGCGGACTACAGGGAAACACCATATATTTT
TRBV11-1	TRBJ1-4	TRBD1	NA	CASSRDRVGEKLFF	TGTGCCAGCAGTCGGGACAGGGTCGGTGAAAAACTGTTTTTT
TRBV11-2	TRBJ2-5	NA	NA	CASSPGGGSWGTQYF	TGTGCCAGCAGCCCAGGTGGGGGGAGCTGGGGGACCCAGTACTTC
TRBV12-3/TRBV12-4	TRBJ1-2	TRBD1	once	CASGTQGARSF	TGTGCCAGCGGAACCCAGGGGGCAAGGTCCTTC
TRBV25-1	TRBJ2-7	NA	NA	CASSYWTVSEQYF	TGTGCCAGCAGCTACTGGACAGTTAGCGAGCAGTACTTC